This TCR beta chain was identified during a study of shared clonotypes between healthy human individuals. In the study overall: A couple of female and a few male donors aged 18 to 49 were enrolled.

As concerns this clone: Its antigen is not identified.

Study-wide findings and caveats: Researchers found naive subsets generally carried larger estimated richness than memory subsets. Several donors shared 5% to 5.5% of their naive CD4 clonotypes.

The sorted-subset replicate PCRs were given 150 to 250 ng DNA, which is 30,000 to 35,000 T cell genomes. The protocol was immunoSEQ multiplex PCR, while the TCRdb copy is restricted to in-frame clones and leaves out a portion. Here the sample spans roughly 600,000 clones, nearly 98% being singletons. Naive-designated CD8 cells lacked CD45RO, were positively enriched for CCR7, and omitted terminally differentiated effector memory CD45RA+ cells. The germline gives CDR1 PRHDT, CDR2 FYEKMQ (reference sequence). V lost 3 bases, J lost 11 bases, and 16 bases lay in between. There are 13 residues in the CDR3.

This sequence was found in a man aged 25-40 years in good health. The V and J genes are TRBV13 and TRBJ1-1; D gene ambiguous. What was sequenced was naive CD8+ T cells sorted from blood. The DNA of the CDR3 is TGTGCCAGCAGCTTGAGTTTCAACGAGGCTGCTTTCTTT. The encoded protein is CASSLSFNEAAFF.